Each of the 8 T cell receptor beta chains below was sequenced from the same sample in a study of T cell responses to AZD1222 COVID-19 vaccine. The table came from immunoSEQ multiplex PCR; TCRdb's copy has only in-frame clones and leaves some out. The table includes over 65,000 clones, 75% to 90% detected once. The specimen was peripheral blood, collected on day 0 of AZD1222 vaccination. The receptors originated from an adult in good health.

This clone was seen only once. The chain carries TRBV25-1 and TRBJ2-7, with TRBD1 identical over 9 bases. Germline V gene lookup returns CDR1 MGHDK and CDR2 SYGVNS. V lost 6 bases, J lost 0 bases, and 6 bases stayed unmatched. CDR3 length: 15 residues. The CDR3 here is CASSVQGATSYEQYF. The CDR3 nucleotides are TGTGCCAGCAGCGTACAGGGGGCCACCTCCTACGAGCAGTACTTC.

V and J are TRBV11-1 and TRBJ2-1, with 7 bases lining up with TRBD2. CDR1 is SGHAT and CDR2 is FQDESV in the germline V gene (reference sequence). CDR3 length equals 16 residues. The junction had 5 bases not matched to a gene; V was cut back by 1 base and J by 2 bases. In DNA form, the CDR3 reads TGTGCCAGCAGCTTAGGAGGGACTACCACCTACAATGAGCAGTTCTTC. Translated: CASSLGGTTTYNEQFF. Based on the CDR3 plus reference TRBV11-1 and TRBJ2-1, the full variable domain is EAEVAQSPRYKITEKSQAVAFWCDPISGHATLYWYRQILGQGPELLVQFQDESVVDDSQLPKDRFSAERLKGVDSTLKIQPAELGDSAMYLCASSLGGTTTYNEQFFGPGTRLTVL.

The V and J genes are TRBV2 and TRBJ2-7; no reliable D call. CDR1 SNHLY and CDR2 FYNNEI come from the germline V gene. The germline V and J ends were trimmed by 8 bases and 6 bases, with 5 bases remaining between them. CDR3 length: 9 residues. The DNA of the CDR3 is TGTGCCAGCGGGCGCGAGCAGTACTTC. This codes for CASGREQYF.

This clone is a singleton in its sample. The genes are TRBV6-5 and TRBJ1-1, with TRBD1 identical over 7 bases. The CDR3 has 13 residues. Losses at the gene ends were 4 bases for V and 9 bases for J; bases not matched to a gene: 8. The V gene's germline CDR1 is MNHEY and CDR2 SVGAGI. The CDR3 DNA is TGTGCCAGCAGTTCCTGGACAGGCGATCAAGCTTTCTTT. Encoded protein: CASSSWTGDQAFF.

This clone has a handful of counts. The CDR3 bases are TGCGCCAGCAGTGGACAGGGAGATCAGCCCCAGCATTTT. This codes for CASSGQGDQPQHF. The genes are TRBV10-1 and TRBJ1-5, with 7 bases matching TRBD1. The V and J ends lost 4 bases and 5 bases, in that order; junction bases with no gene match: 2. The CDR3 length is 13 residues. CDR1 is WNHNN and CDR2 is SYGVQD in the germline V gene (reference sequence).

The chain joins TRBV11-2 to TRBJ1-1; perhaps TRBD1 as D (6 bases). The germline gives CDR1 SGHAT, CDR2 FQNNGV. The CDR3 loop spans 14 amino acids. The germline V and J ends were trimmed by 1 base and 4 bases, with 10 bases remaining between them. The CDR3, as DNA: TGTGCCAGCAGCTTAGCCAGGGGCATCACTGAAGCTTTCTTT. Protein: CASSLARGITEAFF. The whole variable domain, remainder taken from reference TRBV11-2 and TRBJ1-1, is EAGVAQSPRYKIIEKRQSVAFWCNPISGHATLYWYQQILGQGPKLLIQFQNNGVVDDSQLPKDRFSAERLKGVDSTLKIQPAKLEDSAVYLCASSLARGITEAFFGQGTRLTVV.

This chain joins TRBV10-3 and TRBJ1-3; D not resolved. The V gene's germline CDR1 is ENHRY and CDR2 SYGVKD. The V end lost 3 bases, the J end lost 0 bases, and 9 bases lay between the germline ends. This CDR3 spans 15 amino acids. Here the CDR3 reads CAISDGFYSGNTIYF. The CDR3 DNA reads TGTGCCATCAGTGATGGGTTCTACTCTGGAAACACCATATATTTT.

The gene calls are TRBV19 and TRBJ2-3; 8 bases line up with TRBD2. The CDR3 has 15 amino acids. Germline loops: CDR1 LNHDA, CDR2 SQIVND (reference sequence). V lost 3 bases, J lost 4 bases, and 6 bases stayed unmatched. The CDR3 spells CASSIRGGLSDTQYF. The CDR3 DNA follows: TGTGCCAGTAGTATCCGGGGGGGCCTTTCAGATACGCAGTATTTT.